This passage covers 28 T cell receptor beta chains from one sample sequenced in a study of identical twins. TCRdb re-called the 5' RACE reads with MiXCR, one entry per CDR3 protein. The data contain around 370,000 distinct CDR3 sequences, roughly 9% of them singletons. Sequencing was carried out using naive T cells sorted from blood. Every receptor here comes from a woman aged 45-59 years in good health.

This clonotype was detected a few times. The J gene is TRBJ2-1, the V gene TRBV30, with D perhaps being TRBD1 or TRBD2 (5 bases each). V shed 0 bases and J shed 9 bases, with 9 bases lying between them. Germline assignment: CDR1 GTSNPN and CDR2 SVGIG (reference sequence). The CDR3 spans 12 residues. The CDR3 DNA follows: TGTGCCTGGAGTGTAGAGGGGCGTGAGCAGTTCTTC. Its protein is CAWSVEGREQFF.

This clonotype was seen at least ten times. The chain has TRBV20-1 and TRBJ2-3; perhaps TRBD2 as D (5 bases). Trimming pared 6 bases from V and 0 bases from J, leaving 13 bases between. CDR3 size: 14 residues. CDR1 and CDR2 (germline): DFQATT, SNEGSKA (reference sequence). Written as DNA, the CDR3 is TGCAGTGCAAAGAGGGAGCTGAGCACAGATACGCAGTATTTT. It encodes CSAKRELSTDTQYF.

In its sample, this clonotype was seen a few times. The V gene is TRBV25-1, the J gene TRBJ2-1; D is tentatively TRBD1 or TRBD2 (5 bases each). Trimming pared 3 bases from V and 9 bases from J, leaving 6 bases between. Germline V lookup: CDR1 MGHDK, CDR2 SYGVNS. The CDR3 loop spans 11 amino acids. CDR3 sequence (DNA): TGTGCCAGCAGTGAGGGGGTTGAGCAGTTCTTC. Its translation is CASSEGVEQFF.

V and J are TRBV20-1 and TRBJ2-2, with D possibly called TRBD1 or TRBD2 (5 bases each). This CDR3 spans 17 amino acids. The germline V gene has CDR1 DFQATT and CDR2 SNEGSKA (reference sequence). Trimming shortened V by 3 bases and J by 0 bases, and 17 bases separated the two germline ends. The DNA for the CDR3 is TGCAGTGCTAGGGACATGTCGGGGATATCGAACACCGGGGAGCTGTTTTTT. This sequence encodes CSARDMSGISNTGELFF.

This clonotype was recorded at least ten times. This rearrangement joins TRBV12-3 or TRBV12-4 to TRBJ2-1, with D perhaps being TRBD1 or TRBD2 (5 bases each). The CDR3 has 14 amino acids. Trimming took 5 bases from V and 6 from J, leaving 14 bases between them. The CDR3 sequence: CASSPRDLSNEQFF. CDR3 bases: TGTGCCAGCAGTCCCCGGGACCTTTCCAATGAGCAGTTCTTC.

The chain's CDR3 is CASSYGQGANTGELFF. The CDR3 coding sequence is TGTGCCAGCAGTTACGGACAGGGGGCAAACACCGGGGAGCTGTTTTTT. The chain employs TRBV6-1 and TRBJ2-2, with 11 bases lining up with TRBD1. In germline, CDR1 is MNHNS, CDR2 SASEGT. J was trimmed by 2 bases and V by 5 bases; bases with no gene match: 4. The CDR3 is 16 residues long.

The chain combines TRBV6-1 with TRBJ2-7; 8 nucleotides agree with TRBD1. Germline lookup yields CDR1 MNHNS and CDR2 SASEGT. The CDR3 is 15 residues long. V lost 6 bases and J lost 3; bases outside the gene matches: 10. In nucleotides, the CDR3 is TGTGCCAGCAGCCGAGGAGGACAGGGTATCTACGAGCAGTACGTC. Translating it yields CASSRGGQGIYEQYV.

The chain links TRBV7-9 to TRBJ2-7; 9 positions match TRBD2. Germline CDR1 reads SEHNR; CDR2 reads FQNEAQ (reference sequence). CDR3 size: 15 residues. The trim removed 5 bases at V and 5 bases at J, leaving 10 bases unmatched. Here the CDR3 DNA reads TGTGCCAGCAGCCGACCGGCGGGGGGGCGGAACGAGCAGTACTTC. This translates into CASSRPAGGRNEQYF.

CDR3 DNA sequence: TGTGCCAGCAGAGACGGACAGGGGGGCCACAATGAGCAGTTCTTC. It translates to CASRDGQGGHNEQFF. V gene TRBV12-3 or TRBV12-4 combines with J gene TRBJ2-1; 10 bases are shared with TRBD1. Trimming cost V 6 bases and J 5 bases; bases outside gene matches: 7. This CDR3 contains 15 residues.

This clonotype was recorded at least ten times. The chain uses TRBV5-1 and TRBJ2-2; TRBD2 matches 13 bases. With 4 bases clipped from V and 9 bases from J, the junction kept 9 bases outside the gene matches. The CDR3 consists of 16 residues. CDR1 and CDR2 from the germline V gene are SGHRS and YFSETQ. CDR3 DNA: TGCGCCAGCAGCGTCGGGACTAGCGGGATTCACTGGGAGCTGTTTTTT. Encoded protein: CASSVGTSGIHWELFF.

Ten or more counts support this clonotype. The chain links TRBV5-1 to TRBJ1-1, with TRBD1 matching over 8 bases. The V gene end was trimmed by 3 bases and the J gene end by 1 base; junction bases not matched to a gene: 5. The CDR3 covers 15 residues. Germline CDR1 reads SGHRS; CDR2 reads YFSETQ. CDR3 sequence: CASSSAGTGNTEAFF. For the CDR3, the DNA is TGCGCCAGCAGCTCGGCCGGGACAGGGAACACTGAAGCTTTCTTT.

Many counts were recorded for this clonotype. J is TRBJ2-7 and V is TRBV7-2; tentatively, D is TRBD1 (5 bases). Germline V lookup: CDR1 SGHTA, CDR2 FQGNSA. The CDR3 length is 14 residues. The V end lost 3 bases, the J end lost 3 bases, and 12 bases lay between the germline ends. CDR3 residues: CASSFRQSHYEQYF. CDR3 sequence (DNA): TGTGCCAGCAGCTTCCGACAGAGCCACTACGAGCAGTACTTC.

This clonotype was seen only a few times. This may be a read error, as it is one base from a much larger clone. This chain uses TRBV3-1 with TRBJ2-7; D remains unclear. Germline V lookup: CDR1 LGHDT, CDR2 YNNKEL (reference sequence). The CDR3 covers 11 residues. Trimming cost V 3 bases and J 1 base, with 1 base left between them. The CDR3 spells CASSHSYEQYF. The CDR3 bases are TGTGCCAGCAGCCATTCCTACGAGCAGTACTTC.

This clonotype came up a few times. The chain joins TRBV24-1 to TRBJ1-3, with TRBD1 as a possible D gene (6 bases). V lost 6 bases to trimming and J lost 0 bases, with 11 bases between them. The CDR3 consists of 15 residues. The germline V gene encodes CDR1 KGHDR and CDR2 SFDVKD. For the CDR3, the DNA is TGTGCCACCAGTTACAGGGAGAACTCTGGAAACACCATATATTTT. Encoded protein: CATSYRENSGNTIYF.

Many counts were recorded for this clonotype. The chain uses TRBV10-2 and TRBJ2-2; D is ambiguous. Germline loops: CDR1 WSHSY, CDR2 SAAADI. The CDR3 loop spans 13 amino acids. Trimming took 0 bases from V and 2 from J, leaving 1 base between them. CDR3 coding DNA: TGCGCCAGCAGTGAGTCTAACACCGGGGAGCTGTTTTTT. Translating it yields CASSESNTGELFF.

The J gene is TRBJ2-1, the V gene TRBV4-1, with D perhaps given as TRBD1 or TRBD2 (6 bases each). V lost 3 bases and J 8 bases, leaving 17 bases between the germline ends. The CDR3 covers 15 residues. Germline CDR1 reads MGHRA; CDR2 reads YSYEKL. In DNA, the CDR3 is TGCGCCAGCAGCCAGGAGGGGACAACCGCACATGAGCAGTTCTTC. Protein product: CASSQEGTTAHEQFF.

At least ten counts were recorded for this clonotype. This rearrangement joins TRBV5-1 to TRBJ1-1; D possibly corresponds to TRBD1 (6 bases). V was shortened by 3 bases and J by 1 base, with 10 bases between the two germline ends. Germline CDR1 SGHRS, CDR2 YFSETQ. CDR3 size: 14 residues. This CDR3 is CASSWDTWNTEAFF. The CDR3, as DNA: TGCGCCAGCAGCTGGGACACATGGAACACTGAAGCTTTCTTT.

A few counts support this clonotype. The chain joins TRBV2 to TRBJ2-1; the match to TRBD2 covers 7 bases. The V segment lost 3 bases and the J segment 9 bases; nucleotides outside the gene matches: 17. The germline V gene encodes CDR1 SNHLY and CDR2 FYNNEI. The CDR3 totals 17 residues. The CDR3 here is CASSERGGSLFLSEQFF. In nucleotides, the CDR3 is TGTGCCAGCAGTGAGAGGGGCGGGAGTCTCTTTTTGAGTGAGCAGTTCTTC.

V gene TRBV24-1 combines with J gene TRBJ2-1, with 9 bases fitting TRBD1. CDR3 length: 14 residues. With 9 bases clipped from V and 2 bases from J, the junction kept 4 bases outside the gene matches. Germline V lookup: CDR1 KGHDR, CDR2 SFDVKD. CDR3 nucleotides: TGTGCCACCTCTCGACAGGGGGCCTACAATGAGCAGTTCTTC. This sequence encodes CATSRQGAYNEQFF.

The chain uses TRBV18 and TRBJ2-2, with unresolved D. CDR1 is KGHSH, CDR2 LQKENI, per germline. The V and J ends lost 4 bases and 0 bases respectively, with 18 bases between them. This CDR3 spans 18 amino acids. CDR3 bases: TGTGCCAGCTCACAAGGGATAGTCTCCGCGGCGAACACCGGGGAGCTGTTTTTT. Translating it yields CASSQGIVSAANTGELFF.

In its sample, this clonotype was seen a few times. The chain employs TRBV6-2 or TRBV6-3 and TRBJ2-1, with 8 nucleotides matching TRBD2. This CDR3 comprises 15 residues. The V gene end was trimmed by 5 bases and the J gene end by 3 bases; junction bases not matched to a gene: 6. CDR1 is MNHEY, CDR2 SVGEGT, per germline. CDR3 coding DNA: TGTGCCAGCAGTCCTAGACTAGCGATCTACAATGAGCAGTTCTTC. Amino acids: CASSPRLAIYNEQFF.

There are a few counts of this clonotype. The CDR3 sequence: CASSSSEGGQGSPYEQYF. CDR3 sequence (DNA): TGTGCCAGCAGCTCATCGGAGGGGGGACAGGGGTCCCCCTACGAGCAGTACTTC. The chain has TRBV7-9 and TRBJ2-7; TRBD1 aligns across 10 bases. The CDR3 is 18 amino acids. The V segment lost 4 bases and the J segment 2 bases; nucleotides outside the gene matches: 14. Germline V gene data show CDR1 as SEHNR and CDR2 as FQNEAQ (reference sequence).

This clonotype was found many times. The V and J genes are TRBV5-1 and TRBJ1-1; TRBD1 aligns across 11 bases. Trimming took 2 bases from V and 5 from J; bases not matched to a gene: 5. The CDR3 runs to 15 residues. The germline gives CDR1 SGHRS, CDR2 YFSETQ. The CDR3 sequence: CASSFNRDRGTEAFF. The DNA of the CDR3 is TGCGCCAGCAGCTTTAACCGGGACAGGGGGACTGAAGCTTTCTTT.

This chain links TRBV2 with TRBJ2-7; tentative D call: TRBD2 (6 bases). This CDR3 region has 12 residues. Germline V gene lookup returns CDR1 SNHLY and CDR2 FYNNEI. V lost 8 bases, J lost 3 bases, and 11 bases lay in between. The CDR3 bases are TGTGCCAGCTACCGGGACTTCTACGAGCAGTACGTC. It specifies CASYRDFYEQYV.

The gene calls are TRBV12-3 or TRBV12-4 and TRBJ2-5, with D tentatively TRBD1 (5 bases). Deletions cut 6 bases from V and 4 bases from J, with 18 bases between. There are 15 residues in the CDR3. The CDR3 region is CASSLRPGQGETQYF. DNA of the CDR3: TGTGCCAGCAGCCTCCGGCCAGGGCAAGGAGAGACCCAGTACTTC.

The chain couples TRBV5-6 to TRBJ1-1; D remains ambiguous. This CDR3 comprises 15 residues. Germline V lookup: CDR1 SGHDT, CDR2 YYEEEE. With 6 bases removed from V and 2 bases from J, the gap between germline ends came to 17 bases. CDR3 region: CASTFSRRTNTEAFF. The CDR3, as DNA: TGTGCCAGCACCTTTTCCCGGAGAACTAACACTGAAGCTTTCTTT.

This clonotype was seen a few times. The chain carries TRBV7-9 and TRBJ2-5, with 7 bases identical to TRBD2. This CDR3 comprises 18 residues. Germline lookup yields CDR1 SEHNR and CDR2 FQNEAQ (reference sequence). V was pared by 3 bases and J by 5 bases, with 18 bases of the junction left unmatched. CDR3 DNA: TGTGCCAGCAGCTTCCCCGCACGACTAGCAAAGAAGGAGGAGACCCAGTACTTC. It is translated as CASSFPARLAKKEETQYF.

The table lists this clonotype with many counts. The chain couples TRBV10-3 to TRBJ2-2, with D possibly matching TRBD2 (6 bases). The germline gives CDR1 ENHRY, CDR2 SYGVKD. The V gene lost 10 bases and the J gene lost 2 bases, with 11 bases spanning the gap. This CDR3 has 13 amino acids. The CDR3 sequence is CATSGSNTGELFF. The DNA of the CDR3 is TGTGCCACGAGCGGGTCCAACACCGGGGAGCTGTTTTTT.